This TCR beta chain was obtained from a study of T cells in tuberculosis (dated by TCRdb to between 2017 and 2018). A note on the overall study: To characterize T cells specific for the mycobacterial lipid antigen glucose monomycolate (GMM), the study used CD1B tetramers together with high-throughput TCR immunosequencing. A South African clinical cohort compared IGRA-negative adolescents, IGRA-positive adolescents with latent tuberculosis and adults with active tuberculosis, ten per group. PBMC from active tuberculosis patients were archived either before standard anti-tuberculosis treatment began or within 7 days of its start.

The paper's findings and limits, for the study overall: Shorter CDR3-alpha lengths in active tuberculosis patients partly drove the smaller NN-distances, and the TCR-beta difference was not statistically significant. Which clinical samples got chosen depended on the availability of cryopreserved specimens, and the active tuberculosis cases were adults, whereas the controls were adolescents. With the diverse GMM-specific repertoire as input, a classifier achieved more than 85% accuracy (AUROC 0.90), whereas GEM motif frequencies as input gave 60% to 70% accuracy. Compared with IGRA-negative controls, TCR-alpha repertoires from active tuberculosis had smaller mean NN-distances to GMM-specific TCRs, which suggests that these TCRs underwent clonal expansion.

The immunoSEQ multiplex PCR assay was used to generate TCR libraries, with TCR-beta and/or TCR-alpha/delta assays applied to each sample. Amplified TCR libraries were sequenced on the Illumina high-throughput platform. Per the source publication's procedure: Clustering and dimensionality reduction were performed using pairwise TCRdist distances among GMM-specific receptors from ex vivo sorted or in vitro expanded T cells. Each clinical repertoire was assigned a mean NN-distance score, defined as the average TCRdist to the nearest 10% of tetramer-positive reference sequences. GEM TCR motif frequency was computed as the fraction of unique TCRs matching known GEM sequences by V/J usage and CDR3 length. Active tuberculosis was classified by linear discriminant analysis with leave-one-out cross-validation, implemented in scikit-learn. TCRdb stores this immuneACCESS table with in-frame sequences only. Part of the clones is absent; in the studies checked, under half of the shortfall reflects unresolved V genes, and no reason is known for the rest. That table is the source of V, J and clone size, and D and trimming were worked out from the DNA. The table for this sample lists tens of thousands of clones; around 90% of them were counted only once. The ten largest clonotypes hold 5% to 6% of the sample.

Per the germline V gene, SGHTA is the CDR1 and FQGNSA is the CDR2. From its cysteine to its phenylalanine, the CDR3 spans 13 amino acids. Only CDR3 DNA remains: 39 bases, in frame from the first base. V was cut back by 0 bases and J by 9 bases, leaving a gap of 6 bases between them. The sample's time point label, decoded: new active TB diagnosis, blood taken before or within 7 days of starting treatment. The active tuberculosis patients were newly diagnosed, HIV-seronegative South African adults aged 18 years or older. Confirmation of active tuberculosis was based on positive sputum smear microscopy and/or a positive M. tuberculosis culture. Unsorted cryopreserved PBMC were immunosequenced, covering on average approximately 100,000 T cells per clinical donor. Concerning this clone: Its antigen is unknown. Base quality data are lacking; no much larger clone is found one base away.

The sample consisted of PBMCs, taken at tuberculosis diagnosis. The sequence is built from TRBV7-2 and TRBJ1-6, with no reliable assignment of the D segment. The TCR was taken from an adult with tuberculosis. The CDR3 corresponds to CASSLAAVSPLHF. The nucleotides are TGTGCCAGCAGCTTAGCGGCCGTTTCACCCCTCCACTTT.